These 9 T cell receptor beta chains were all obtained from the same sample, sequenced in a study of CD8+CD57+ T cells in acquired aplastic anemia. Profiles of TCR beta VDJ and CDR3 were generated from a genomic DNA template. MiXCR was run by TCRdb on the reads, yielding one entry per CDR3 protein. There are 250,000 to 300,000 distinct CDR3 sequences in the sample; roughly 59% occur only once, and approximately 1.2% lies in the top ten. Patients included in sequencing had previously demonstrated CD8+CD57+ cell expansion by flow cytometry. Sequencing used sorted CD4+, CD8+, or CD8+CD57+ T cells (not recorded which) from PBMCs. These receptors all come from a human donor with aplastic anemia.

In the case of this clonotype: Mismatch with germline at one junction end may stem from a read error. The chain is built from TRBV24-1 and TRBJ2-1; 12 bases line up with TRBD1. Germline V gene lookup returns CDR1 KGHDR and CDR2 SFDVKD. The CDR3 covers 16 residues. The CDR3 DNA is TGTGCCACCAGTGAGGGGACAGGGGGCGCCTACAATAAGCAGTTCTTC. This encodes CATSEGTGGAYNKQFF.

This sequence joins TRBV19 and TRBJ1-2; 8 bases agree with TRBD1. Germline CDR1 reads LNHDA; CDR2 reads SQIVND (reference sequence). The CDR3 consists of 14 residues. Unmatched junction bases numbered 4, after V lost 6 bases and J lost 1 base. CDR3 amino acids: CASRSGQGNYGYTF. The CDR3 nucleotides read TGTGCCAGTAGGAGCGGACAGGGTAACTATGGCTACACCTTC. Complete variable domain (other parts from reference TRBV19 and TRBJ1-2): DGGITQSPKYLFRKEGQNVTLSCEQNLNHDAMYWYRQDPGQGLRLIYYSQIVNDFQKGDIAEGYSVSREKKESFPLTVTSAQKNPTAFYLCASRSGQGNYGYTFGSGTRLTVV.

This clonotype was recorded many times. The V and J genes are TRBV6-6 and TRBJ1-5; D remains unclear. Between the trimmed V and J ends, which lost 4 bases and 0 bases, there was a span of 16 bases. CDR3 length equals 17 residues. CDR1 MNHNY and CDR2 SVGAGI come from the germline V gene (reference sequence). The DNA for the CDR3 is TGTGCCAGCAGTTCCCCTCTTACGGCTGGTAGCAATCAGCCCCAGCATTTT. It is translated as CASSSPLTAGSNQPQHF.

This clonotype was counted a single time. The chain links TRBV7-3 to TRBJ1-1; D gene uncertain. CDR1 SGHTA and CDR2 FQGTGA come from the germline V gene. V gave up 2 bases and J gave up 1 base, with 11 bases separating them. This CDR3 is 15 amino acids long. The CDR3 protein is CASSLWQVPNTEAFF. The CDR3 DNA reads as TGTGCCAGCAGCTTATGGCAGGTGCCGAACACTGAAGCTTTCTTT.

Remarks on this clonotype: A much larger clone is a single base away; this may be a read error. The V call is TRBV20-1, the J call TRBJ2-3, with 9 bases lining up with TRBD1. CDR1 DFQATT and CDR2 SNEGSKA come from the germline V gene (reference sequence). J lost 4 bases, V lost 6 bases, and 8 bases had no gene match. The CDR3 runs to 14 residues. The CDR3 spells CSARRTGDADTQYF. The CDR3 coding sequence is TGCAGTGCCAGAAGGACAGGGGACGCAGATACGCAGTATTTT.

This chain joins TRBV7-3 and TRBJ2-7; the D gene is possibly TRBD1 (6 bases). V was clipped by 6 bases and J by 4 bases, with 22 bases between them. The CDR3 contains 16 residues. Germline V gives CDR1 SGHTA, CDR2 FQGTGA. CDR3 sequence: CASSFGTLGSSYEQYF. CDR3 in DNA: TGTGCCAGCAGTTTCGGGACACTCGGATCCAGTTACGAGCAGTACTTC.

This sequence joins TRBV20-1 and TRBJ1-2; D perhaps matches TRBD1 (5 bases). This CDR3 region has 12 residues. Trimming removed 2 bases from V and 6 bases from J, with 10 bases in between. The germline CDR1 and CDR2 sequences are DFQATT and SNEGSKA (reference sequence). Here the CDR3 DNA reads TGCAGTGCTAGAAGGGGAGGGGATGGCTACACCTTC. Its protein product is CSARRGGDGYTF.

This clonotype was recorded many times. This chain connects TRBV25-1 to TRBJ2-3; no definite D call. The V and J ends lost 3 bases and 4 bases respectively, with 17 bases between them. The CDR3 sequence is 16 residues long. Germline lookup yields CDR1 MGHDK and CDR2 SYGVNS. CDR3 DNA: TGTGCCAGCAGTGACGGGCAGGTGGGCCCCTCAGATACGCAGTATTTT. Protein product: CASSDGQVGPSDTQYF.

This clonotype was counted at least ten times. The V gene is TRBV5-1, the J gene TRBJ1-4; no definite D call. CDR1 is SGHRS, CDR2 YFSETQ, per germline. V lost 4 bases and J lost 6, with 16 bases in between. CDR3 length: 15 residues. The CDR3 loop is CASSADGSKHEKLFF. The CDR3 DNA sequence: TGCGCCAGCAGCGCAGACGGCTCTAAGCATGAAAAACTGTTTTTT.